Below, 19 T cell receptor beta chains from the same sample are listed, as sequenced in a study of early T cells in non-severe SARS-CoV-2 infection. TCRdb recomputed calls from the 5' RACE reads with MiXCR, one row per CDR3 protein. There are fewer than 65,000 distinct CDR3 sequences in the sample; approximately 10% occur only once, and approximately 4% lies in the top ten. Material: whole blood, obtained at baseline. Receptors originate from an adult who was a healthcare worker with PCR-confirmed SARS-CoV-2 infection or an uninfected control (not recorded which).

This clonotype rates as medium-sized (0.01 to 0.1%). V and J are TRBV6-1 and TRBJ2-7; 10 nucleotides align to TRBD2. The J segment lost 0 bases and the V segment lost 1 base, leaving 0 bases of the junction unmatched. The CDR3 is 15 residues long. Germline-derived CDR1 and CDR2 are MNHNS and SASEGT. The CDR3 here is CASSEGTSGSYEQYF. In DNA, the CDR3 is TGTGCCAGCAGTGAAGGGACTAGCGGCTCCTACGAGCAGTACTTC.

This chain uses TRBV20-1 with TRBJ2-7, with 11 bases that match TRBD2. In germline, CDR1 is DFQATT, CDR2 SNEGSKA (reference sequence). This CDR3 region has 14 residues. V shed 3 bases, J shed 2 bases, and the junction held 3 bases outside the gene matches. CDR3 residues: CSASETSGTYEQYF. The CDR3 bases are TGCAGTGCTAGTGAGACTAGCGGGACCTACGAGCAGTACTTC.

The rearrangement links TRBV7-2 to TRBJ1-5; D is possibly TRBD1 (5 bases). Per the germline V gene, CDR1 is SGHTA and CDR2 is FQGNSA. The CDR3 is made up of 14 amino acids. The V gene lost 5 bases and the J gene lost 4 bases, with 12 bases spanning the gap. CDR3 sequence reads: CASSPGPGNQPQHF. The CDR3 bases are TGTGCCAGCAGCCCGGGACCAGGTAATCAGCCCCAGCATTTT.

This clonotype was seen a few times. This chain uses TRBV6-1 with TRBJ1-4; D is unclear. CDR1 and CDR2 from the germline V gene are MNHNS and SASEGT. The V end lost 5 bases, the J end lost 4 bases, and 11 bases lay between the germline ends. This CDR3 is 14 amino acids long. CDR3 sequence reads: CASSQTVNNEKLFF. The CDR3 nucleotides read TGTGCCAGCAGTCAGACGGTGAATAATGAAAAACTGTTTTTT.

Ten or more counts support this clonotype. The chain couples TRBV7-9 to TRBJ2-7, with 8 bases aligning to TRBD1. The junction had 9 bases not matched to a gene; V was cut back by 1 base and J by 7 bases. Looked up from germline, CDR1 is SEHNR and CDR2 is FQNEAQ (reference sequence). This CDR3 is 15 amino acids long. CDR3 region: CASSLDRQGPGEQYF. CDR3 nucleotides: TGTGCCAGCAGCTTAGACAGACAGGGGCCGGGAGAGCAGTACTTC.

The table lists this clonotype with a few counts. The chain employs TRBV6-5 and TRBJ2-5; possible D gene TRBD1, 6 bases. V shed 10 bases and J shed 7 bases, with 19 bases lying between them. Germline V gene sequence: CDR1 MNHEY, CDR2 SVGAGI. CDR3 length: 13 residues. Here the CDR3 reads CATHQGPRGTQYF. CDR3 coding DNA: TGTGCCACTCACCAGGGGCCAAGGGGGACCCAGTACTTC.

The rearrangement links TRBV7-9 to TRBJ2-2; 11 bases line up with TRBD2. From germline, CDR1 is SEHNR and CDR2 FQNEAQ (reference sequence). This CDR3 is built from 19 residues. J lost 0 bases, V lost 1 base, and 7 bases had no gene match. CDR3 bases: TGTGCCAGCAGCTTAGGACCACTAGCGGGGGATACGAACACCGGGGAGCTGTTTTTT. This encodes CASSLGPLAGDTNTGELFF.

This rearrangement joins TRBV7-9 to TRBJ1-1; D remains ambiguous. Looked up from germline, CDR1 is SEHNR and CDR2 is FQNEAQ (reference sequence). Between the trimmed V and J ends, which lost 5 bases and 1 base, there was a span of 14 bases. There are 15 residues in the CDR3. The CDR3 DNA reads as TGTGCCAGCAGCCCACCCTTGGGTAAGAACACTGAAGCTTTCTTT. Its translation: CASSPPLGKNTEAFF.

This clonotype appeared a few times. The CDR3 loop is CASRPSGNSYEQYF. In nucleotides, the CDR3 is TGTGCCAGCAGGCCTAGCGGGAACTCCTACGAGCAGTACTTC. This chain joins TRBV6-6 and TRBJ2-7; 9 nucleotides line up with TRBD2. Looked up from germline, CDR1 is MNHNY and CDR2 is SVGAGI (reference sequence). Losses at the gene ends were 6 bases for V and 0 bases for J; bases not matched to a gene: 3. The CDR3 length is 14 residues.

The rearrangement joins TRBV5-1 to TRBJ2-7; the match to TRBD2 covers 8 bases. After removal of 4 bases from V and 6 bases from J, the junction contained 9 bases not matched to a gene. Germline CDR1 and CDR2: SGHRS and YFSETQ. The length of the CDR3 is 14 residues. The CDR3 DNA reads TGCGCCAGCAGCCCCGGGGGGGCGCGGCCCGAGCAGTACTTC. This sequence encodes CASSPGGARPEQYF.

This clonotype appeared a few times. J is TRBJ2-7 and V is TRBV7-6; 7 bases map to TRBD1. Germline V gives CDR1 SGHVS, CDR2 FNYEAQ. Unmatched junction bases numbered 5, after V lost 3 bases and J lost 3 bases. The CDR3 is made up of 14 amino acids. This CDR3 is CASSFGTEDYEQYF. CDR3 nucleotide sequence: TGTGCCAGCAGCTTCGGGACAGAAGACTACGAGCAGTACTTC.

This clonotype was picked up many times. CDR3 sequence: CASTGQGSNIQYF. The CDR3 region has the DNA TGTGCCAGTACCGGACAGGGGAGCAACATTCAGTACTTC. This sequence joins TRBV19 and TRBJ2-4; 9 positions agree with TRBD1. The V and J ends lost 7 bases and 7 bases, in that order; junction bases with no gene match: 5. Germline V lookup: CDR1 LNHDA, CDR2 SQIVND (reference sequence). The CDR3 contains 13 residues.

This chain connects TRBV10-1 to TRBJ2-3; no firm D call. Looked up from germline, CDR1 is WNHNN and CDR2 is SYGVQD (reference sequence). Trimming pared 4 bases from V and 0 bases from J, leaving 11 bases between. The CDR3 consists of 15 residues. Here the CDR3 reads CASSVGPESTDTQYF. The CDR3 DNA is TGCGCCAGCAGTGTGGGTCCGGAGAGCACAGATACGCAGTATTTT.

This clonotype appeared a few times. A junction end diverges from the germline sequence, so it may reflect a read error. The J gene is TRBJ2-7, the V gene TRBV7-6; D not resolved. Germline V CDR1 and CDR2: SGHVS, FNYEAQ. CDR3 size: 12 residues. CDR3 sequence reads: CASGFMWSEQYF. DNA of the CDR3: TGTGCCAGCGGCTTTATGTGGTCCGAGCAGTACTTC.

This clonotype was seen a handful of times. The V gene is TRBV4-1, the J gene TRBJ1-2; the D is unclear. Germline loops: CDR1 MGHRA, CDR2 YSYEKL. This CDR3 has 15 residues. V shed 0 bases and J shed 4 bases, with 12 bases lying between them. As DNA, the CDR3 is TGCGCCAGCAGCCAAGAGGGAGTGGGCGGCTATGGCTACACCTTC. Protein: CASSQEGVGGYGYTF.

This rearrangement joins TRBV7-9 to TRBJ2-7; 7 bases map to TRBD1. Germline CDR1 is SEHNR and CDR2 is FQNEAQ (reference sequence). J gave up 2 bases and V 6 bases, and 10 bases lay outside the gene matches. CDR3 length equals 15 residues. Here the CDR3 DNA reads TGTGCCAGCAGACCCAACAGGGGCCTGACCTACGAGCAGTACTTC. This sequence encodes CASRPNRGLTYEQYF.

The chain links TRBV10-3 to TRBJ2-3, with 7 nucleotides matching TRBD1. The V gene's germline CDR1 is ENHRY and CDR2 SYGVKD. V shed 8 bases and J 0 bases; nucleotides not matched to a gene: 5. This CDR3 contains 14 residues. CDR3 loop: CAISGTDSTDTQYF. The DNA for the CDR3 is TGTGCCATCTCCGGGACAGATAGCACAGATACGCAGTATTTT.

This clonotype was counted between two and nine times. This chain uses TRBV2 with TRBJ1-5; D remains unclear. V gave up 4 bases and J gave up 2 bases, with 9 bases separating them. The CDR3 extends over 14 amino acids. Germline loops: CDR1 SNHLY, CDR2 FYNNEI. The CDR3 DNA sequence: TGTGCCAGCAGTGTACAACGGGGCAATCAGCCCCAGCATTTT. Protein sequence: CASSVQRGNQPQHF.

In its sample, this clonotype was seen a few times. The CDR3 nucleotides are TGTGCCAGCAGCTCTACAGGGAGCTATGGCTACACCTTC. Translated, it gives CASSSTGSYGYTF. The chain combines TRBV5-6 with TRBJ1-2; perhaps TRBD1 as D (6 bases). Trimming took off 3 bases at V and 4 bases at J, with 10 bases between the two ends. There are 13 residues in the CDR3. Looked up from germline, CDR1 is SGHDT and CDR2 is YYEEEE.